The rows below give T cell receptor beta chains drawn from one sample of a study of T cells in Graves' hyperthyroidism and ophthalmopathy. TCRdb passed the multiplex PCR reads through MiXCR, listing each CDR3 protein once. This table has approximately 330,000 distinct CDR3 sequences, about an eighth appearing once. The sequenced sample consisted of blood. The receptors derive from a woman in her 40s with Graves' ophthalmopathy. Each CDR3 is given with its conserved first and last residue. D genes are given only for firm matches. A clone size is listed for some rows: how often the clone was seen (once, few, many), or a class if it is expanded.

CDR3 protein: CASSPSKVPEAFF
CDR3 DNA: TGTGCCAGCAGCCCCTCAAAGGTACCTGAAGCTTTCTTT
V gene: TRBV7-9
J gene: TRBJ1-1
clone size: few
D gene: .

CDR3 protein: CASELGTTGELFF
CDR3 DNA: TGCGCCAGCGAATTGGGGACTACCGGGGAGCTGTTTTTT
V gene: TRBV5-1
J gene: TRBJ2-2
clone size: .
D gene: .

CDR3 protein: CASSLGFTYEAFF
CDR3 DNA: TGTGCCAGCAGCTTAGGATTCACATATGAAGCTTTCTTT
V gene: TRBV7-8
J gene: TRBJ1-1
clone size: many
D gene: .

CDR3 protein: CATSDRGSYEQYF
CDR3 DNA: TGTGCCACCAGTGACCGGGGGAGTTACGAGCAGTACTTC
V gene: TRBV24-1
J gene: TRBJ2-7
clone size: many
D gene: .

CDR3 protein: CASSGQDYPKNIQYF
CDR3 DNA: TGTGCCAGCAGTGGACAGGACTATCCCAAAAACATTCAGTACTTC
V gene: TRBV2
J gene: TRBJ2-4
clone size: many
D gene: .

CDR3 protein: CATSAQGKETQYF
CDR3 DNA: TGTGCCACCAGTGCCCAGGGTAAGGAGACCCAGTACTTC
V gene: TRBV24-1
J gene: TRBJ2-5
clone size: few
D gene: .

CDR3 protein: CASSQDGSPSYEQYF
CDR3 DNA: TGTGCCAGCAGCCAAGATGGGTCTCCCTCCTACGAGCAGTACTTC
V gene: TRBV3-1
J gene: TRBJ2-7
clone size: .
D gene: .

CDR3 protein: CASSRDDYNEQFF
CDR3 DNA: TGTGCCAGCAGTAGGGACGACTACAATGAGCAGTTCTTC
V gene: TRBV2
J gene: TRBJ2-1
clone size: many
D gene: .

CDR3 protein: CASSFIVPRGRREQFF
CDR3 DNA: TGTGCCAGCAGCTTTATTGTTCCCAGGGGTCGTAGGGAGCAGTTCTTC
V gene: TRBV14
J gene: TRBJ2-1
clone size: .
D gene: .

CDR3 protein: CASQGGPSLYEQYF
CDR3 DNA: TGCGCCAGCCAGGGGGGTCCATCCCTCTACGAGCAGTACTTC
V gene: TRBV10-2
J gene: TRBJ2-7
clone size: many
D gene: .

CDR3 protein: CSATDIRRSSYEQYF
CDR3 DNA: TGCAGTGCTACTGACATCCGCCGTTCATCCTACGAGCAGTACTTC
V gene: TRBV20-1
J gene: TRBJ2-7
clone size: many
D gene: .

CDR3 protein: CASSLGQGAREQYF
CDR3 DNA: TGTGCCAGCAGTTTAGGACAGGGGGCGCGGGAGCAGTACTTC
V gene: TRBV27
J gene: TRBJ2-7
clone size: many
D gene: TRBD1

CDR3 protein: CASSMGPEGAGELFF
CDR3 DNA: TGTGCCAGCAGTATGGGACCTGAGGGTGCCGGGGAGCTGTTTTTT
V gene: TRBV6-1
J gene: TRBJ2-2
clone size: few
D gene: .

CDR3 protein: CASSQGGVRQPQHF
CDR3 DNA: TGTGCCAGCAGTCAGGGGGGGGTGCGCCAGCCCCAGCATTTT
V gene: TRBV28
J gene: TRBJ1-5
clone size: many
D gene: TRBD1

CDR3 protein: CSVAGTGYADTQYF
CDR3 DNA: TGCAGCGTAGCCGGGACAGGGTACGCAGATACGCAGTATTTT
V gene: TRBV29-1
J gene: TRBJ2-3
clone size: many
D gene: TRBD1

CDR3 protein: CASIQTSGINEQFF
CDR3 DNA: TGTGCCAGCATTCAGACTAGCGGGATCAATGAGCAGTTCTTC
V gene: TRBV12-3/TRBV12-4
J gene: TRBJ2-1
clone size: few
D gene: TRBD2

CDR3 protein: CASSPGGGGYGYTF
CDR3 DNA: TGTGCCAGCAGCCCAGGGGGTGGAGGCTATGGCTACACCTTC
V gene: TRBV7-2
J gene: TRBJ1-2
clone size: many
D gene: TRBD1

CDR3 protein: CATSSWEGDTNEQFF
CDR3 DNA: TGTGCCACCAGTTCCTGGGAGGGGGATACCAATGAGCAGTTCTTC
V gene: TRBV24-1
J gene: TRBJ2-1
clone size: .
D gene: .

CDR3 protein: CASSLDRSRETQYF
CDR3 DNA: TGTGCCAGCAGCTTAGATAGGTCTAGAGAGACCCAGTACTTC
V gene: TRBV7-2
J gene: TRBJ2-5
clone size: many
D gene: .

CDR3 protein: CASFSFLSGNTIYF
CDR3 DNA: TGTGCCAGCTTCTCGTTTTTGTCTGGAAACACCATATATTTT
V gene: TRBV5-6
J gene: TRBJ1-3
clone size: .
D gene: .

CDR3 protein: CASKGWSSGGYEQYF
CDR3 DNA: TGTGCCAGCAAGGGGTGGTCTAGCGGGGGCTACGAGCAGTACTTC
V gene: TRBV2
J gene: TRBJ2-7
clone size: many
D gene: TRBD2

CDR3 protein: CASSENLVGSTDTQYF
CDR3 DNA: TGTGCCAGCAGTGAAAACTTGGTGGGAAGCACAGATACGCAGTATTTT
V gene: TRBV6-1
J gene: TRBJ2-3
clone size: many
D gene: .